A single sample gave rise to the 2 T cell receptor beta chains below, sequenced in a study of shared clonotypes between healthy human individuals. Here immunoSEQ multiplex PCR was the method, and the copy in TCRdb shows in-frame clones only, minus some. The sample carries about a million clones, over 75% recorded once. Sequencing was carried out using memory CD4+ T cells sorted from blood. Subset indicated: CD45RA-negative fraction. These receptors all stem from a man younger than 30 in good health.

As to this clone: Other DNA variants within this sample encode the same CDR3. The chain is built from TRBV2 and TRBJ2-5; TRBD2 matches at 9 bases. The CDR3 loop spans 14 amino acids. Trimming cost V 4 bases and J 5 bases; bases outside gene matches: 5. Germline lookup yields CDR1 SNHLY and CDR2 FYNNEI. The CDR3 coding sequence is TGTGCCAGCAGTGGGGGACTAGCTGGGGAGACCCAGTACTTC. It specifies CASSGGLAGETQYF. Filled out from reference TRBV2 and TRBJ2-5, the complete variable domain reads EPEVTQTPSHQVTQMGQEVILRCVPISNHLYFYWYRQILGQKVEFLVSFYNNEISEKSEIFDDQFSVERPDGSNFTLKIRSTKLEDSAMYFCASSGGLAGETQYFGPGTRLLVL.

This clone came up a few times. CDR3 nucleotides: TGTGCCAGCAGTGCCAAACAGGGGAGTGACAACGAGCAGTACTTC. As protein: CASSAKQGSDNEQYF. This chain joins TRBV6-1 and TRBJ2-7; 7 bases line up with TRBD1. The CDR3 is 15 residues long. CDR1 is MNHNS and CDR2 is SASEGT in the germline V gene. V dropped 4 bases and J dropped 5; count of bases not matched to a gene: 11.